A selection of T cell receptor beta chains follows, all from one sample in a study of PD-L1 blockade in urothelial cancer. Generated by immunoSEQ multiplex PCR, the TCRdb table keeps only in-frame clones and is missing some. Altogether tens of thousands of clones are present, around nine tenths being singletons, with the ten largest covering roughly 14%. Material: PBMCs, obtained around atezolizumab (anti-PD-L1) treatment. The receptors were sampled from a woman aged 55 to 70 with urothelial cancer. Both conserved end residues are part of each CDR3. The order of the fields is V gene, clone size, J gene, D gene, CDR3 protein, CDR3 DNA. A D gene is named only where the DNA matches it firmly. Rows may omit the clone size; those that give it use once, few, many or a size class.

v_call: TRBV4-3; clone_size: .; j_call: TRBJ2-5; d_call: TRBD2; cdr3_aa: CASSQGVTSGGTEETQYF; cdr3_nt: TGCGCCAGCAGCCAAGGGGTAACTAGCGGGGGGACTGAAGAGACCCAGTACTTC
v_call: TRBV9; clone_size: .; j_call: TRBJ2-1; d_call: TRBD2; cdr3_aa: CASNPEGLAGAHNEQFF; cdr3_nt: TGTGCCAGTAATCCCGAAGGACTAGCGGGAGCCCACAATGAGCAGTTCTTC
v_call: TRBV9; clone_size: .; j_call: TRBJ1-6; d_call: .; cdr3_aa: CASSVEGGVYSPLHF; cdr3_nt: TGTGCCAGCAGCGTAGAAGGGGGAGTGTATTCACCCCTCCACTTT
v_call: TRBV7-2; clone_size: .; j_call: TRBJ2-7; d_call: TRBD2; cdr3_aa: CASSLGLAGEEQYF; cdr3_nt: TGTGCCAGCAGCTTAGGTCTGGCGGGAGAGGAGCAGTACTTC
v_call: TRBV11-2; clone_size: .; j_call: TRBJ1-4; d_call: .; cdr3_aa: CASSSAGRFGEKLFF; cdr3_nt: TGTGCCAGCAGCTCGGCGGGCAGGTTCGGTGAAAAACTGTTTTTT
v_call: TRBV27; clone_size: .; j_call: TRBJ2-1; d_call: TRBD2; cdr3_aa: CASSNRGGYNEQFF; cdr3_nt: TGTGCCAGCAGTAACCGGGGGGGGTACAATGAGCAGTTCTTC
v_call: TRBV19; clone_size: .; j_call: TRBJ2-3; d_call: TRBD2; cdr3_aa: CASSITSGFGTDTQYF; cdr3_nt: TGTGCCAGTAGTATTACTAGCGGATTCGGAACAGATACGCAGTATTTT
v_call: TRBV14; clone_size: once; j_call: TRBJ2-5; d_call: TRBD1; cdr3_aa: CASRRTGNQETQYF; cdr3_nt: TGTGCCAGCAGGAGGACAGGTAACCAAGAGACCCAGTACTTC
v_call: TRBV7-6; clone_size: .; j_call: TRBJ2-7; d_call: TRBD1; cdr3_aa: CASSLGGGTGDDEQYF; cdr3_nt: TGTGCCAGCAGTCTAGGGGGTGGGACAGGGGACGACGAGCAGTACTTC
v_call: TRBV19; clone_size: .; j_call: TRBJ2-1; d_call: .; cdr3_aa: CASSIGLWASVNEQFF; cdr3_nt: TGTGCCAGTAGTATAGGTCTATGGGCTAGCGTGAATGAGCAGTTCTTC
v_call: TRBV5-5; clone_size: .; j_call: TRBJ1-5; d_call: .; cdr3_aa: CASSLQLYQPQHF; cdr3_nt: TGTGCCAGCAGCTTGCAACTCTATCAGCCCCAGCATTTT
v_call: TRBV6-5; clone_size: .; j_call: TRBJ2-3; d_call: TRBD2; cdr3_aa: CASSRGGGTDTQYF; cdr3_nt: TGTGCCAGCAGCCGCGGGGGGGGCACAGATACGCAGTATTTT
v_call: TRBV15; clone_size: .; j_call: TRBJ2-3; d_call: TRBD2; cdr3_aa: CATSRDLAGGATSTDTQYF; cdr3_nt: TGTGCCACCAGCAGAGATTTGGCCGGGGGGGCGACGAGCACAGATACGCAGTATTTT
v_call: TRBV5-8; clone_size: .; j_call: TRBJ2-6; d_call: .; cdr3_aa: CASTLGTGANVLTF; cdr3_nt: TGTGCCAGCACCCTCGGGACTGGGGCCAACGTCCTGACTTTC
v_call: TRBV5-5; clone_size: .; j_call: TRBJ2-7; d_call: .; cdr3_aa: CASSSGRVYEQYF; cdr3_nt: TGTGCCAGCAGCTCGGGCAGGGTATACGAGCAGTACTTC
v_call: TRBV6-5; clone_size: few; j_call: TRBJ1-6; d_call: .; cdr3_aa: CASSSQYNSPLHF; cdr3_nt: TGTGCCAGCAGTTCCCAGTATAATTCACCCCTCCACTTT
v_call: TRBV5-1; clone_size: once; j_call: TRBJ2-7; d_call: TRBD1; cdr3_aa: CASSTGQGAYEQYF; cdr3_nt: TGCGCCAGCAGCACAGGACAGGGGGCCTACGAGCAGTACTTC
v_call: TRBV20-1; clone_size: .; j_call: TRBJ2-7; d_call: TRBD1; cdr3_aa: CSGQAPGEQYF; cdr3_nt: TGCAGCGGACAGGCCCCGGGCGAGCAGTACTTC
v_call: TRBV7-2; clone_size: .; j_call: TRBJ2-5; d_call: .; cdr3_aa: CASSPLGGMGETQYF; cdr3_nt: TGTGCCAGCAGTCCGCTCGGAGGGATGGGGGAGACCCAGTACTTC
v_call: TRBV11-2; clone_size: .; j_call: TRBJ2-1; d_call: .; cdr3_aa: CASSLQGIGNEQFF; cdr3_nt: TGTGCCAGCAGCTTACAGGGGATTGGCAATGAGCAGTTCTTC
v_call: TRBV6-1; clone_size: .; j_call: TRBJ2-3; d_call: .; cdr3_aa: CAIKGGGPDTQYF; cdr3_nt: TGTGCGATTAAGGGGGGAGGGCCAGATACGCAGTATTTT
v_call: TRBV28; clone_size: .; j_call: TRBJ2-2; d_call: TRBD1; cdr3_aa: CASSFRGQSGELFF; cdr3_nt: TGTGCCAGCAGTTTCAGGGGGCAATCGGGAGAGCTGTTTTTT
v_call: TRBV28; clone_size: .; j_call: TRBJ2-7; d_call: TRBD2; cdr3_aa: CASSTPGLPLRQYF; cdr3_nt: TGTGCCAGCAGTACACCGGGACTACCCCTCAGGCAGTACTTC
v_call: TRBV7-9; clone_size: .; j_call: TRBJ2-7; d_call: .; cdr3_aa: CASSLPEQGPLSYEQYF; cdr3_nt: TGTGCCAGCAGCTTACCTGAACAGGGCCCGCTCTCCTACGAGCAGTACTTC
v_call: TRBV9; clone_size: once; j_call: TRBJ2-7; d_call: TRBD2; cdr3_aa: CASSPTGLAGNEQYF; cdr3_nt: TGTGCCAGCAGCCCGACCGGACTAGCGGGAAACGAGCAGTACTTC
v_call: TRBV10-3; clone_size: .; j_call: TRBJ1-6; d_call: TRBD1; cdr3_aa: CAISPGQGDSPLHF; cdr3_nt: TGTGCCATCAGTCCCGGACAGGGGGATTCACCCCTCCACTTT
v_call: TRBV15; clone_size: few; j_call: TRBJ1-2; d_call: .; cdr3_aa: CATSSMQGLGYTF; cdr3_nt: TGTGCCACCAGCAGTATGCAGGGTCTAGGCTACACCTTC
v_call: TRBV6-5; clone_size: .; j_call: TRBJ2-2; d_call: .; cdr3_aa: CASSYFAGKRELFF; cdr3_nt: TGTGCCAGCAGTTACTTTGCGGGTAAAAGAGAGCTGTTTTTT
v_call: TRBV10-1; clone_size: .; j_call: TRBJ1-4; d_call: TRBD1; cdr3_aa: CAGGQGATNEKLFF; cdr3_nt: TGCGCCGGCGGACAGGGAGCAACTAATGAAAAACTGTTTTTT
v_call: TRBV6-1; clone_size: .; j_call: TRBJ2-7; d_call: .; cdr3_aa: CASSTGTLYEQYF; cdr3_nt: TGTGCCAGCAGTACAGGGACCCTCTACGAGCAGTACTTC
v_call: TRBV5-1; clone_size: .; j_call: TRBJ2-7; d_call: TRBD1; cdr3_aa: CASSGQGAGLGEQYF; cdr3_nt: TGCGCCAGCAGCGGACAGGGGGCTGGGTTGGGGGAGCAGTACTTC
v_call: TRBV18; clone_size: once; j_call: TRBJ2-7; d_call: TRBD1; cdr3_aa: CASSRDRFTDEQYF; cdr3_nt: TGTGCCAGCTCCCGGGACAGGTTTACGGACGAGCAGTACTTC
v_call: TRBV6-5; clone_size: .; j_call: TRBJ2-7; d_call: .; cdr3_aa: CASSYSRFTYEQYF; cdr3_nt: TGTGCCAGCAGTTACTCGAGGTTTACCTACGAGCAGTACTTC
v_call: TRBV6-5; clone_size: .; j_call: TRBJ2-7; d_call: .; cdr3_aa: CASRRQETYEQYF; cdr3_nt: TGTGCCAGCAGGAGACAGGAGACCTACGAGCAGTACTTC
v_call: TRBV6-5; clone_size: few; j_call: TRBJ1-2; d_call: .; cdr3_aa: CASTPGGGDGYTF; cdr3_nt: TGTGCCAGCACGCCCGGTGGGGGCGATGGCTACACCTTC